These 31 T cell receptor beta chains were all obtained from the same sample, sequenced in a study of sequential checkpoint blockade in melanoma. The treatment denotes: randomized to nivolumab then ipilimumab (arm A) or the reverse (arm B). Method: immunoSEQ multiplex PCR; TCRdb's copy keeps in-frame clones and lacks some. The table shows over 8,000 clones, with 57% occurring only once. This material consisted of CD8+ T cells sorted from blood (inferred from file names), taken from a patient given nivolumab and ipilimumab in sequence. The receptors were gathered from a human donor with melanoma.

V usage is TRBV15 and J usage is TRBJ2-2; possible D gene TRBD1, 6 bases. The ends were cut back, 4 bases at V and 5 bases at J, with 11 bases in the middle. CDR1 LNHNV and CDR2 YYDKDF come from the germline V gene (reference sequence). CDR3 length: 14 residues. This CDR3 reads CATSTHRETGELFF. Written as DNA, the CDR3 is TGTGCCACCAGCACACACAGGGAAACCGGGGAGCTGTTTTTT. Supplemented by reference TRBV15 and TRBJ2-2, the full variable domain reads DAMVIQNPRYQVTQFGKPVTLSCSQTLNHNVMYWYQQKSSQAPKLLFHYYDKDFNNEADTPDNFQSRRPNTSFCFLDIRSPGLGDTAMYLCATSTHRETGELFFGEGSRLTVL.

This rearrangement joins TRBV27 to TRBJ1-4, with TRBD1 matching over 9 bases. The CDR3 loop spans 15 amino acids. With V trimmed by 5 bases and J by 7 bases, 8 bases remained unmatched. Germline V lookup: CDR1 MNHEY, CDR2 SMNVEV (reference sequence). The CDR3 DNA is TGTGCCAGCAGTCGCCAGATGACAGGGGGTGAAAAACTGTTTTTT. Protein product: CASSRQMTGGEKLFF.

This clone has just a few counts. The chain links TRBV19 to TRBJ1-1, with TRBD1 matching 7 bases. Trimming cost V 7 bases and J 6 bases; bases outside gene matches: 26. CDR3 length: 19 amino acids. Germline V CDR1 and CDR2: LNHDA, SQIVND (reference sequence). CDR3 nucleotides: TGTGCCAGTACTCCCCCTGGGGACAGAGGGGCTGAGGGGTCGCCTGAAGCTTTCTTT. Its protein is CASTPPGDRGAEGSPEAFF.

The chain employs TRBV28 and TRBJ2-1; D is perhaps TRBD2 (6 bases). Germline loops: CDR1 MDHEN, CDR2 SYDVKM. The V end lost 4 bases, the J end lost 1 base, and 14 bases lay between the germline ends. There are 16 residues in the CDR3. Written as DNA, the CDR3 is TGTGCCAGCAGTTACTCCGGGGGTTCATCCTACAATGAGCAGTTCTTC. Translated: CASSYSGGSSYNEQFF.

The CDR3 region has the DNA TGTGCCAGTCAGGGGGTAGAAGCTTTCTTT. Translation: CASQGVEAFF. The chain links TRBV19 to TRBJ1-1; 7 bases align to TRBD1. The CDR3 is made up of 10 amino acids. In germline, CDR1 is LNHDA, CDR2 SQIVND (reference sequence). Losses at the gene ends were 8 bases for V and 8 bases for J; bases not matched to a gene: 2.

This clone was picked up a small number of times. CDR3 coding DNA: TGTGCCATCAGTGAAGGACAGGGGGCTGGGCAGCCCCAGCATTTT. This gives the protein CAISEGQGAGQPQHF. V usage is TRBV10-3 and J usage is TRBJ1-5, with 11 nucleotides matching TRBD1. Germline CDR1 is ENHRY and CDR2 is SYGVKD. Germline trimming cut 3 bases from V and 7 bases from J; bases unmatched to any gene: 5. The CDR3 contains 15 residues.

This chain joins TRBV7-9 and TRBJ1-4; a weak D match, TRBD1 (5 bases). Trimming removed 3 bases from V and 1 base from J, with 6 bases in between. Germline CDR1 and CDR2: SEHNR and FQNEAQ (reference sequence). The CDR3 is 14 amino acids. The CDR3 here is CASSLGGTNEKLFF. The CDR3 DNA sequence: TGTGCCAGCAGCTTGGGGGGAACTAATGAAAAACTGTTTTTT.

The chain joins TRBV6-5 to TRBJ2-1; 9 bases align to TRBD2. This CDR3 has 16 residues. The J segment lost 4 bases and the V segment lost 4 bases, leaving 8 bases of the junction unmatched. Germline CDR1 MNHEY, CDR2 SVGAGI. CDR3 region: CASSSSSGRQYNEQFF. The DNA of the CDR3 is TGTGCCAGCAGTTCCAGTAGCGGGAGACAGTACAATGAGCAGTTCTTC.

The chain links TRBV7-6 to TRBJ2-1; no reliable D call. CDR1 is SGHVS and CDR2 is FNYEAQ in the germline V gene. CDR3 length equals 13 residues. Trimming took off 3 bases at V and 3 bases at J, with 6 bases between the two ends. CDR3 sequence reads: CASSFSDYNEQFF. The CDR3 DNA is TGTGCCAGCAGCTTCAGCGACTACAATGAGCAGTTCTTC.

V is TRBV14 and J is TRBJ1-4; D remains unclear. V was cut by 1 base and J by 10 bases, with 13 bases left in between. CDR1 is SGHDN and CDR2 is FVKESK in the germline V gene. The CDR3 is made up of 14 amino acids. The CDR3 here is CASSQGPAGGKLFF. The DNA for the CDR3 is TGTGCCAGCAGCCAAGGGCCCGCCGGCGGAAAACTGTTTTTT.

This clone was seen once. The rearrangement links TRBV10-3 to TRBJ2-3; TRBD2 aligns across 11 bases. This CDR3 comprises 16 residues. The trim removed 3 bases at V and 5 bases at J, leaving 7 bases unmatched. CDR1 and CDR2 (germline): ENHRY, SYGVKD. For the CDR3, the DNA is TGTGCCATCAGTGACAGGGGCCTAGCGGGGGGAGATACGCAGTATTTT. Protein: CAISDRGLAGGDTQYF.

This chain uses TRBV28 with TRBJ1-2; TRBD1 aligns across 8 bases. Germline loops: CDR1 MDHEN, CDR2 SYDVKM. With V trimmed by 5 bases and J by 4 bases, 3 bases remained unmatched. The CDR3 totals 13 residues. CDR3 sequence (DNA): TGTGCCAGCAGTCAAGACAGGGGCTATGGCTACACCTTC. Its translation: CASSQDRGYGYTF.

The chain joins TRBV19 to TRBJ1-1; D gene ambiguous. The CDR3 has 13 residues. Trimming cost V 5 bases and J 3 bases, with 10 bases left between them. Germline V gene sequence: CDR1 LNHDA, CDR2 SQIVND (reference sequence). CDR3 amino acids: CASSQSVYTEAFF. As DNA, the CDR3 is TGTGCCAGTAGTCAATCAGTCTACACTGAAGCTTTCTTT.

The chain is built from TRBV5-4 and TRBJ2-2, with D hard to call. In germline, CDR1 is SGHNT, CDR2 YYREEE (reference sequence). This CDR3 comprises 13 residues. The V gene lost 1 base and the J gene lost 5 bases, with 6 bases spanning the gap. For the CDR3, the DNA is TGTGCCAGCAGCTTGCAGTTTACCGGGGAGCTGTTTTTT. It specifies CASSLQFTGELFF.

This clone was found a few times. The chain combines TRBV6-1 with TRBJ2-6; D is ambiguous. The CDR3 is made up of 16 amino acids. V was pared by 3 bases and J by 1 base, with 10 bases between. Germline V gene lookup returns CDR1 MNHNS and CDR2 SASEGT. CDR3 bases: TGTGCCAGCAGTGACGATACCAGTTCTGGGGCCAACGTCCTGACTTTC. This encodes CASSDDTSSGANVLTF.

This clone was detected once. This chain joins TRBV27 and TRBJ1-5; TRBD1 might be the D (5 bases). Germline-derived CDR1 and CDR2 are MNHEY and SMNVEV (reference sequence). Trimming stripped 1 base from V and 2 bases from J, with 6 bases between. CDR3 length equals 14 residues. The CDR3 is CASSLWGGNQPQHF. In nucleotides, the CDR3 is TGTGCCAGCAGTTTATGGGGGGGCAATCAGCCCCAGCATTTT.

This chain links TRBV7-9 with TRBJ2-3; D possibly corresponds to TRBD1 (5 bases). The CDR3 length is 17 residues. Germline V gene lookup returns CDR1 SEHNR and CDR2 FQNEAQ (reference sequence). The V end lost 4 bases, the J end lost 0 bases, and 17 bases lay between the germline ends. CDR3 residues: CASSSILGASSTDTQYF. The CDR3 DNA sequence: TGTGCCAGCAGCTCGATTCTTGGGGCATCTAGCACAGATACGCAGTATTTT.

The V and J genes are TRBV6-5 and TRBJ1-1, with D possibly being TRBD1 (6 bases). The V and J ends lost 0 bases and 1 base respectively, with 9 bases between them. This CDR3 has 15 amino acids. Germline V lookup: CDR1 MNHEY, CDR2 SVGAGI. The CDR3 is CASSYSGGPNTEAFF. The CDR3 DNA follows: TGTGCCAGCAGTTACTCTGGGGGCCCGAACACTGAAGCTTTCTTT.

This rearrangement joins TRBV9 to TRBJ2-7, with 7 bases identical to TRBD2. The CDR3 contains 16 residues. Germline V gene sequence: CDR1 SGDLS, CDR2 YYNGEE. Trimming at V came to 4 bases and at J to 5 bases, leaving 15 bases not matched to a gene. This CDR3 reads CASSRWGGEVGNEQYF. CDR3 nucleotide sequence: TGTGCCAGCAGCCGCTGGGGGGGGGAAGTAGGTAACGAGCAGTACTTC.

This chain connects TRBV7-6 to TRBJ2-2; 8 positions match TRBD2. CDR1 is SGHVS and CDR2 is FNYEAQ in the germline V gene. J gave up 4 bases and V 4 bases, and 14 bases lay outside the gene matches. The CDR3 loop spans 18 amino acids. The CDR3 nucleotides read TGTGCCAGCAGCTCCGCTGGGGGACTAGGCTTCGGCACCGGGGAGCTGTTTTTT. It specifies CASSSAGGLGFGTGELFF.

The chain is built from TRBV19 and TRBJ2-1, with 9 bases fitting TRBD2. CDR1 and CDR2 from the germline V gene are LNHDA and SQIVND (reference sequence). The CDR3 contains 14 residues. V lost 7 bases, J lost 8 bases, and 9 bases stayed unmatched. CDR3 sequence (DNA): TGTGCCAGTATGTCTAGCGGGATGGTGGATGAGCAGTTCTTC. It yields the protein CASMSSGMVDEQFF.

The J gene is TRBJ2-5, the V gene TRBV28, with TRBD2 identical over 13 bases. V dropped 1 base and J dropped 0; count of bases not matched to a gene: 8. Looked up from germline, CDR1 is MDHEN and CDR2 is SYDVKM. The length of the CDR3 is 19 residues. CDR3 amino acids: CASSLFLGLAGADQETQYF. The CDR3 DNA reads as TGTGCCAGCAGTTTATTCCTCGGACTAGCGGGAGCGGACCAAGAGACCCAGTACTTC.

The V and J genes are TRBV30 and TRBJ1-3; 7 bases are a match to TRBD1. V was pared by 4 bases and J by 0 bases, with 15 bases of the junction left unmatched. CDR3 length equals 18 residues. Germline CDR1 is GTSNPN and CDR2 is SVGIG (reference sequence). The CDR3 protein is CAWTIPGQLLNSGNTIYF. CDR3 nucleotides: TGTGCCTGGACTATACCGGGACAGCTCTTAAACTCTGGAAACACCATATATTTT.

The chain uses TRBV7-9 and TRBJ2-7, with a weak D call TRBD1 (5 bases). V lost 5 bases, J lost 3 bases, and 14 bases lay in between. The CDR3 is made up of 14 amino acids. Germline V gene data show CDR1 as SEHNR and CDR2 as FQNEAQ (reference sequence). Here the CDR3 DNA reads TGTGCCAGCAGCCCCTCGGACAAACGCTACGAGCAGTACTTC. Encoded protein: CASSPSDKRYEQYF.

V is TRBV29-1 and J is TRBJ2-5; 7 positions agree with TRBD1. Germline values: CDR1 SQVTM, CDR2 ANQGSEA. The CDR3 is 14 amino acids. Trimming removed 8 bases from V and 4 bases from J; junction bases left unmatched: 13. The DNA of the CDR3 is TGCAGCACTACCTCGACAGGGCACCGAGAGACCCAGTACTTC. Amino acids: CSTTSTGHRETQYF.

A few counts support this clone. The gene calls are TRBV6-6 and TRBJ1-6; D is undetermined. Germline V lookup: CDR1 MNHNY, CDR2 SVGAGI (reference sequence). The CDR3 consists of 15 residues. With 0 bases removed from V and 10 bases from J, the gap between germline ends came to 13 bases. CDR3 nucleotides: TGTGCCAGCAGTTACTCAACGGGGTCTTCCTCACCCCTCCACTTT. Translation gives CASSYSTGSSSPLHF.

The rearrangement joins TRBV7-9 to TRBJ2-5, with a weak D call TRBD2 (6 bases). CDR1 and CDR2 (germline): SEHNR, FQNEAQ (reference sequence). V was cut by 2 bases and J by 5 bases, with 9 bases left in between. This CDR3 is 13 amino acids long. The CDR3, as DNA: TGTGCCAGCAGCTTATACGGGAGTGAGACCCAGTACTTC. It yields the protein CASSLYGSETQYF.

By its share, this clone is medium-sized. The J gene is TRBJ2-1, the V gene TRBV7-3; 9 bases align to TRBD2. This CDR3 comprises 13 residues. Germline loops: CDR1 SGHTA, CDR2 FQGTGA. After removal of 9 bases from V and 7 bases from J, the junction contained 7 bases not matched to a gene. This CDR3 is CASGTSGGNEQFF. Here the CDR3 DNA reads TGTGCCAGTGGGACAAGCGGGGGGAATGAGCAGTTCTTC. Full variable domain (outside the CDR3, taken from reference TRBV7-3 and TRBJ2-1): GAGVSQTPSNKVTEKGKYVELRCDPISGHTALYWYRQSLGQGPEFLIYFQGTGAADDSGLPNDRFFAVRPEGSVSTLKIQRTERGDSAVYLCASGTSGGNEQFFGPGTRLTVL.

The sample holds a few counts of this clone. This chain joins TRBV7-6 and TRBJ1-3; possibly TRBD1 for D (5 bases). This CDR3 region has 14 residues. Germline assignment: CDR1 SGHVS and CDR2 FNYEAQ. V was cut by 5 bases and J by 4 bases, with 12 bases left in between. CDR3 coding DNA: TGTGCCAGCAGCCAAGGGACTTCGGGAAACACCATATATTTT. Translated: CASSQGTSGNTIYF.

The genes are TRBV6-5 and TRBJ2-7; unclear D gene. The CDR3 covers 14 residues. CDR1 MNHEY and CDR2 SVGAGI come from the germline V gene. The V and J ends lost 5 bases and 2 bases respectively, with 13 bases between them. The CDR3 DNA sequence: TGTGCCAGCAGTGACCGGGTCGCTACCTACGAGCAGTACTTC. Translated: CASSDRVATYEQYF.

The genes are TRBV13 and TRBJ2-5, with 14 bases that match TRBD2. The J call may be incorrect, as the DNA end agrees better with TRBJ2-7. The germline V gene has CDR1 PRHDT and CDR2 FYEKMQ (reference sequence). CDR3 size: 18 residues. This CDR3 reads CASSSGLAGGPSVYEQYF. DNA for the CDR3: TGTGCCAGCAGCTCAGGACTAGCGGGAGGCCCTTCGGTCTACGAGCAGTACTTC.